The next 21 T cell receptor beta chains were all read from a single sample in a study of patients and donors after allogeneic stem cell transplantation. TCRdb itself ran the RT-PCR reads through MiXCR, one entry per CDR3 protein. The top ten hold about 50% of the sample, which has some 150,000 distinct CDR3 sequences, about two fifths seen once. The material sequenced was blood, either unsorted or a sorted T cell fraction (not recorded which). These receptors were obtained from a human donor who was either an allogeneic HSCT recipient or a stem cell or donor lymphocyte infusion donor (not recorded which). It is not recorded whose cells these are; they may come from a transplant donor.

The chain links TRBV12-3 or TRBV12-4 to TRBJ2-2; D not resolved. With 3 bases removed from V and 6 bases from J, the gap between germline ends came to 2 bases. CDR3 length: 11 residues. The CDR3 loop is CASSFAGELFF. In nucleotides, the CDR3 is TGTGCCAGCAGTTTCGCCGGGGAGCTGTTTTTT.

This clonotype occurred a few times. V usage is TRBV4-2 and J usage is TRBJ1-1, with D unresolved. V lost 1 base and J lost 8, with 20 bases in between. Germline loops: CDR1 LGHNA, CDR2 YNFKEQ. There are 16 residues in the CDR3. The chain's CDR3 is CASSQVWGDPRIEAFF. The CDR3 DNA reads TGTGCCAGCAGCCAAGTCTGGGGAGACCCGCGCATCGAAGCTTTCTTT.

The rearrangement links TRBV29-1 to TRBJ2-2; 8 bases match TRBD2. V dropped 6 bases and J dropped 3; count of bases not matched to a gene: 6. There are 14 residues in the CDR3. From germline, CDR1 is SQVTM and CDR2 ANQGSEA. The CDR3, as DNA: TGCAGCGTGGGACGGCGGGAGGACACCGGGGAGCTGTTTTTT. Translated, it gives CSVGRREDTGELFF.

The CDR3 loop reads CASSLRAAIATNEKLFF. The CDR3 DNA is TGTGCCAGCAGTTTAAGGGCAGCGATAGCAACTAATGAAAAACTGTTTTTT. V gene TRBV27 combines with J gene TRBJ1-4; D gene ambiguous. CDR3 size: 17 residues. With 2 bases removed from V and 0 bases from J, the gap between germline ends came to 13 bases. Germline V CDR1 and CDR2: MNHEY, SMNVEV (reference sequence).

V and J are TRBV5-1 and TRBJ1-4; weak D call: TRBD1 (6 bases). CDR3 length: 17 residues. The V gene lost 4 bases and the J gene lost 0 bases, with 16 bases spanning the gap. CDR1 is SGHRS, CDR2 YFSETQ, per germline. CDR3 in DNA: TGCGCCAGCAGCCATAGTCGGGACACCTCAACTAATGAAAAACTGTTTTTT. This sequence encodes CASSHSRDTSTNEKLFF.

The rearrangement joins TRBV30 to TRBJ2-2; D gene uncertain. Germline V gene sequence: CDR1 GTSNPN, CDR2 SVGIG (reference sequence). This CDR3 spans 15 amino acids. V dropped 4 bases and J dropped 5 bases, with 17 bases sitting between them. CDR3 DNA: TGTGCCTGGACGGCGAACCTCTTAAGGACCGGGGAGCTGTTTTTT. This gives the protein CAWTANLLRTGELFF.

This chain connects TRBV7-2 to TRBJ1-1, with 9 bases fitting TRBD1. The CDR3 is 14 residues long. V trimming: 6 bases; J trimming: 4 bases; junction bases outside the gene matches: 6. Per germline, CDR1 SGHTA and CDR2 FQGNSA. The CDR3, as DNA: TGTGCCAGCAGGATCACAGGGGGCGTCACTGAAGCTTTCTTT. Translation: CASRITGGVTEAFF.

This clonotype has a handful of counts. The gene calls are TRBV3-1 and TRBJ1-2; 8 bases match TRBD1. The germline CDR1 and CDR2 sequences are LGHDT and YNNKEL (reference sequence). The CDR3 is 15 amino acids. The V gene end was trimmed by 3 bases and the J gene end by 5 bases; junction bases not matched to a gene: 8. The CDR3 nucleotides read TGTGCCAGCAGCCACCTGAAGGACAGGGTGTATGGCTACACCTTC. Its protein is CASSHLKDRVYGYTF.

This clonotype came up a few times. CDR3 sequence (DNA): TGCAGTGCTAGAGATCAAATCTATGGCTACACCTTC. Translating it yields CSARDQIYGYTF. The chain joins TRBV20-1 to TRBJ1-2; D call uncertain. Looked up from germline, CDR1 is DFQATT and CDR2 is SNEGSKA (reference sequence). This CDR3 comprises 12 residues. Between the trimmed V and J ends, which lost 0 bases and 4 bases, there was a span of 6 bases.

This clonotype was seen a few times. This chain uses TRBV29-1 with TRBJ1-1; 7 bases are a match to TRBD1. The V and J ends lost 4 bases and 5 bases, in that order; junction bases with no gene match: 7. The V gene's germline CDR1 is SQVTM and CDR2 ANQGSEA. CDR3 length equals 13 residues. The CDR3 DNA follows: TGCAGCGTTGCTGACAGGGCGTGGACTGAAGCTTTCTTT. This translates into CSVADRAWTEAFF. Filled out from reference TRBV29-1 and TRBJ1-1, the complete variable domain reads SAVISQKPSRDICQRGTSLTIQCQVDSQVTMMFWYRQQPGQSLTLIATANQGSEATYESGFVIDKFPISRPNLTFSTLTVSNMSPEDSSIYLCSVADRAWTEAFFGQGTRLTVV.

The rearrangement uses TRBV20-1 and TRBJ2-7; D not resolved. The CDR3 runs 13 residues. Trimming shortened V by 3 bases and J by 0 bases, and 9 bases separated the two germline ends. Germline V gene sequence: CDR1 DFQATT, CDR2 SNEGSKA (reference sequence). CDR3: CSASPGSSYEQYV. The CDR3 DNA sequence: TGCAGTGCTAGTCCTGGTAGCTCCTACGAGCAGTACGTC.

This clonotype was seen a few times. V usage is TRBV12-3 or TRBV12-4 and J usage is TRBJ1-2, with 8 bases aligning to TRBD1. The CDR3 covers 15 residues. Trimming took 3 bases from V and 4 from J; bases not matched to a gene: 7. DNA for the CDR3: TGTGCCAGCAGTTTCCTTATCGGACAGGGCTATGGCTACACCTTC. Amino acids: CASSFLIGQGYGYTF.

This chain connects TRBV4-2 to TRBJ1-5; D not resolved. The CDR3 has 16 amino acids. V dropped 0 bases and J dropped 6 bases, with 15 bases sitting between them. CDR1 is LGHNA, CDR2 YNFKEQ, per germline. The CDR3 DNA is TGTGCCAGCAGCCAAGAACGGGAAGGGCTGGGTCAGCCCCAGCATTTT. The encoded protein is CASSQEREGLGQPQHF.

This clonotype has more than one count but fewer than ten. The V call is TRBV27, the J call TRBJ1-1; TRBD1 matches at 7 bases. V was clipped by 6 bases and J by 14 bases; unmatched bases: 15. This CDR3 has 13 amino acids. CDR1 is MNHEY and CDR2 is SMNVEV in the germline V gene (reference sequence). CDR3 residues: CASSMTRQGTLFF. The CDR3 region has the DNA TGTGCCAGCAGCATGACCCGACAGGGAACTTTATTCTTT.

CDR3 bases: TGTGCCAGCAGTTACTCAGGGCGCCCCCAGAACACTGAAGCTTTCTTT. This encodes CASSYSGRPQNTEAFF. V and J are TRBV6-5 and TRBJ1-1; D gene uncertain. The CDR3 length is 16 residues. V was trimmed by 0 bases and J by 1 base, leaving 12 bases between them. Germline-derived CDR1 and CDR2 are MNHEY and SVGAGI.

The genes are TRBV28 and TRBJ2-3, with 12 bases identical to TRBD2. Looked up from germline, CDR1 is MDHEN and CDR2 is SYDVKM. The CDR3 is 16 amino acids. The J segment lost 4 bases and the V segment lost 6 bases, leaving 8 bases of the junction unmatched. CDR3 in DNA: TGTGCCAGCAGCGTGCTAGCGGGGGGGCAGGCAGATACGCAGTATTTT. This encodes CASSVLAGGQADTQYF.

There are a few counts of this clonotype. The chain couples TRBV7-9 to TRBJ1-4; 7 nucleotides align to TRBD1. Germline-derived CDR1 and CDR2 are SEHNR and FQNEAQ (reference sequence). There are 14 residues in the CDR3. V lost 7 bases, J lost 2 bases, and 4 bases stayed unmatched. DNA for the CDR3: TGTGCCAGCAAGAAACAGGGGACTAATGAAAAACTGTTTTTT. Translated, it gives CASKKQGTNEKLFF.

This clonotype has more than one count but fewer than ten. The J gene is TRBJ1-1, the V gene TRBV9; 9 bases align to TRBD1. The junction had 9 bases not matched to a gene; V was cut back by 2 bases and J by 7 bases. Per the germline V gene, CDR1 is SGDLS and CDR2 is YYNGEE. The CDR3 contains 15 residues. Here the CDR3 DNA reads TGTGCCAGCAGCGTCGCCGGGACAGGGCGATATGAAGCTTTCTTT. Its protein product is CASSVAGTGRYEAFF.

This clonotype appeared a few times. This chain links TRBV12-3 or TRBV12-4 with TRBJ2-5; the match to TRBD2 covers 8 bases. Trimming removed 7 bases from V and 3 bases from J; junction bases left unmatched: 4. The CDR3 is 13 residues long. CDR3 in DNA: TGTGCCAGCACTCGACTAGCGAAAGAGACCCAGTACTTC. Its protein is CASTRLAKETQYF.

The chain carries TRBV5-1 and TRBJ1-5; no firm D call. The ends were cut back, 4 bases at V and 3 bases at J, with 14 bases in the middle. Germline V gives CDR1 SGHRS, CDR2 YFSETQ. This CDR3 contains 15 residues. The CDR3 region has the DNA TGCGCCAGCAGCCTGGGCGGTACATACAATCAGCCCCAGCATTTT. Residues: CASSLGGTYNQPQHF.

The chain uses TRBV25-1 and TRBJ1-1; D gene unclear. Trimming cost V 6 bases and J 11 bases, with 10 bases left between them. CDR1 is MGHDK and CDR2 is SYGVNS in the germline V gene. This CDR3 is built from 10 residues. CDR3 region: CASRGLAAFF. The DNA of the CDR3 is TGTGCCAGCAGAGGACTTGCGGCTTTCTTT.